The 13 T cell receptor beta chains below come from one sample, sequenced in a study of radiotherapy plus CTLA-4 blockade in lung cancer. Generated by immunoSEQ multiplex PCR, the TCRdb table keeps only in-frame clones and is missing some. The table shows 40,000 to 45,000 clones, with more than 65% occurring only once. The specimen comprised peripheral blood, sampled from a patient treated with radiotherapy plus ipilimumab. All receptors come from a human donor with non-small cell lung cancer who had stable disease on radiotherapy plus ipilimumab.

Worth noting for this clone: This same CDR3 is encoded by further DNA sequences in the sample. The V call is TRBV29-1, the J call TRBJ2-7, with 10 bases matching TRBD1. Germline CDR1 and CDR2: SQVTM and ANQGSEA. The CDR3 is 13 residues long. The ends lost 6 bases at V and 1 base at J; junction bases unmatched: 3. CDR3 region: CSVRQGASYEQYF. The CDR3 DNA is TGCAGCGTGAGACAGGGGGCTTCCTACGAGCAGTACTTC.

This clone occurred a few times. DNA for the CDR3: TGTGCCAGCAGCGACAGTAACTATGGCTACACCTTC. Translation gives CASSDSNYGYTF. J is TRBJ1-2 and V is TRBV25-1, with D tentatively TRBD1 (5 bases). The CDR3 extends over 12 amino acids. The V gene's germline CDR1 is MGHDK and CDR2 SYGVNS. Trimming cost V 6 bases and J 1 base, with 6 bases left between them.

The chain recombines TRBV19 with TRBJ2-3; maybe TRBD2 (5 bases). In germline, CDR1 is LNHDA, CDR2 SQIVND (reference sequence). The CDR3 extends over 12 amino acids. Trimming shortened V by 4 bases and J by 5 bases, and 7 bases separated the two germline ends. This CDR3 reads CASSTRGDTQYF. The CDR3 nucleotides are TGTGCCAGTAGTACCCGGGGAGATACGCAGTATTTT. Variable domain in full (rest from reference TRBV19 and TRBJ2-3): DGGITQSPKYLFRKEGQNVTLSCEQNLNHDAMYWYRQDPGQGLRLIYYSQIVNDFQKGDIAEGYSVSREKKESFPLTVTSAQKNPTAFYLCASSTRGDTQYFGPGTRLTVL.

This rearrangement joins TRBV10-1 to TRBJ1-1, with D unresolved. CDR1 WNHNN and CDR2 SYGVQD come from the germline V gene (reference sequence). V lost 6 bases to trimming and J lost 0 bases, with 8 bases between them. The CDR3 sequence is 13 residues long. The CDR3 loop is CASRKEMNTEAFF. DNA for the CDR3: TGCGCCAGCAGGAAGGAGATGAACACTGAAGCTTTCTTT.

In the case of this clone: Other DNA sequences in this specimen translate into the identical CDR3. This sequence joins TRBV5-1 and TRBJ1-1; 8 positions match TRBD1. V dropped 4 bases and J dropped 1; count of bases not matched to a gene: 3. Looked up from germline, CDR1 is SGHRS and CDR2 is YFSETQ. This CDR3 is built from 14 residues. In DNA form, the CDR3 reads TGCGCCAGCAGCGGACAGGGCGGGAACACTGAAGCTTTCTTT. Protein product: CASSGQGGNTEAFF. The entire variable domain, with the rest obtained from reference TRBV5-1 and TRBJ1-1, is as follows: KAGVTQTPRYLIKTRGQQVTLSCSPISGHRSVSWYQQTPGQGLQFLFEYFSETQRNKGNFPGRFSGRQFSNSRSEMNVSTLELGDSALYLCASSGQGGNTEAFFGQGTRLTVV.

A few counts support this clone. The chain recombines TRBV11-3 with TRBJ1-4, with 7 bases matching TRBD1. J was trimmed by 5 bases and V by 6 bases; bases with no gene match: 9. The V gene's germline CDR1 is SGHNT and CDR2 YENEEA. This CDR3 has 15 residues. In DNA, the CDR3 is TGTGCCAGCAGTCCCTCGGGACAGCGGAATGAAAAACTGTTTTTT. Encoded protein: CASSPSGQRNEKLFF.

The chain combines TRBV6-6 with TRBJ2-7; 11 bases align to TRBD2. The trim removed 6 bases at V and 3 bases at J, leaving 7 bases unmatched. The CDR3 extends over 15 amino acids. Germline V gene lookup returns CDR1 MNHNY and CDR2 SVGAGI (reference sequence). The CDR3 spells CASSETSGGIYEQYF. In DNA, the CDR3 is TGTGCCAGCAGCGAAACTAGCGGGGGTATCTACGAGCAGTACTTC.

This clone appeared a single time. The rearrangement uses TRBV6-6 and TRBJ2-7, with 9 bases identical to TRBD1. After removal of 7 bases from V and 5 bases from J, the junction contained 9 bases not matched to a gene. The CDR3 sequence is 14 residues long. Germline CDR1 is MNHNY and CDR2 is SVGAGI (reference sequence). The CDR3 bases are TGTGCCAGCACCCCGGGGACAGGGAGACACGAGCAGTACTTC. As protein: CASTPGTGRHEQYF.

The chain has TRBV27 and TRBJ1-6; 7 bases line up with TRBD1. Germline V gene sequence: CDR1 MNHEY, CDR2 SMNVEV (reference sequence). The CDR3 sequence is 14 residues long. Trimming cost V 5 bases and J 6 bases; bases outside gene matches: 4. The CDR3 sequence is CASSPDRFNSPLHF. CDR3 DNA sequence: TGTGCCAGCAGTCCGGACAGGTTTAATTCACCCCTCCACTTT.

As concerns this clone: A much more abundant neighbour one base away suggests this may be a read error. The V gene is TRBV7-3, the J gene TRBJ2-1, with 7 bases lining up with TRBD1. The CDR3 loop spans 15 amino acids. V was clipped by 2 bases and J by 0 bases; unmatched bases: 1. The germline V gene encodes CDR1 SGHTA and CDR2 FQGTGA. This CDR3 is CASSLGTASYNEQFF. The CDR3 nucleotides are TGTGCCAGCAGCTTAGGGACAGCCTCCTACAATGAGCAGTTCTTC.

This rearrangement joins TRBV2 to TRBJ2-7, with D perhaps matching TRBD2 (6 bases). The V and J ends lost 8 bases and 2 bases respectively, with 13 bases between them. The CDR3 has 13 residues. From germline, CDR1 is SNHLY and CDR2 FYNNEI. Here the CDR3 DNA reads TGTGCCAGCGGGGGGACTTTCACCTACGAGCAGTACTTC. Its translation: CASGGTFTYEQYF. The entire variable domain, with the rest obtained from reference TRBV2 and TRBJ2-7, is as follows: EPEVTQTPSHQVTQMGQEVILRCVPISNHLYFYWYRQILGQKVEFLVSFYNNEISEKSEIFDDQFSVERPDGSNFTLKIRSTKLEDSAMYFCASGGTFTYEQYFGPGTRLTVT.

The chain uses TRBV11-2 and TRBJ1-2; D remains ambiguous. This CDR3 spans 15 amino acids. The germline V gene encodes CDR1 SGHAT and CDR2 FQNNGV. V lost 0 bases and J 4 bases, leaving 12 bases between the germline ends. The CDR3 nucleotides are TGTGCCAGCAGCTTAGACCTAACGATACGCTATGGCTACACCTTC. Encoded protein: CASSLDLTIRYGYTF.

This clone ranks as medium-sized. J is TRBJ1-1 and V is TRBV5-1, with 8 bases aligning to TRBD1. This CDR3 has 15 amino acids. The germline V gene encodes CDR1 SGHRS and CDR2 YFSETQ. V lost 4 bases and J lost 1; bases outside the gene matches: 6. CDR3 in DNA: TGCGCCAGCAGCGTGGACAGGGCAGGGAACACTGAAGCTTTCTTT. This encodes CASSVDRAGNTEAFF.